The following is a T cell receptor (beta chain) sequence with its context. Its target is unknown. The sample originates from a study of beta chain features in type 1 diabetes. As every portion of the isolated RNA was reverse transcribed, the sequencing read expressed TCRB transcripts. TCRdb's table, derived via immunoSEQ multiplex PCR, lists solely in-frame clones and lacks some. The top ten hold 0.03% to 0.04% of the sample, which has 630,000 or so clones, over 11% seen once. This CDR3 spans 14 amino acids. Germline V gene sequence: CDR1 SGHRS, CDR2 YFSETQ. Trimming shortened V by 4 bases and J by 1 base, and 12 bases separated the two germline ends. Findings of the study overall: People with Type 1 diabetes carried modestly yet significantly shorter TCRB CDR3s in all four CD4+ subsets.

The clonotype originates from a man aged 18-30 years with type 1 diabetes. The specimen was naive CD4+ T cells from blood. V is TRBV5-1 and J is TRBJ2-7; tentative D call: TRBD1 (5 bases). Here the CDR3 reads CASSPDTSSYEQYF. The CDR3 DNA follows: TGCGCCAGCAGCCCGGACACGTCATCCTACGAGCAGTACTTC.